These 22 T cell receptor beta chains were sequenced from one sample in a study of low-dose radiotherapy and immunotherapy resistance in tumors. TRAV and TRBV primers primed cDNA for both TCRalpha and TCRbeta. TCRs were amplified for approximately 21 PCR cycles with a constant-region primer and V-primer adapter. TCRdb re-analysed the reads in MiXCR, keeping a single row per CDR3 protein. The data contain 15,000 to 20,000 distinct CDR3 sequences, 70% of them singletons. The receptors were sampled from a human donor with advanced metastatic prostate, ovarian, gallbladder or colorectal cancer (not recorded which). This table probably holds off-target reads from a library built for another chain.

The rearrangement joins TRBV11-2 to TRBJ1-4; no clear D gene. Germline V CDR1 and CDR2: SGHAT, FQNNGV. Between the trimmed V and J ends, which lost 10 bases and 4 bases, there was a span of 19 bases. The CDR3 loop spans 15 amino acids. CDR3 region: CATWTDCNFNEKLFF. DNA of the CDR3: TGTGCCACCTGGACTGACTGCAATTTTAATGAAAAACTGTTTTTT.

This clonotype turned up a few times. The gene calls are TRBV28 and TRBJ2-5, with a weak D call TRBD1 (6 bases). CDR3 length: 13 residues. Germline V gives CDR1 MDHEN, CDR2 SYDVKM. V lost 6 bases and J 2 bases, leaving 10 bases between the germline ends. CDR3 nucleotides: TGTGCCAGCAGCGTCGACAGGCAAGAGACCCAGTACTTC. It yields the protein CASSVDRQETQYF.

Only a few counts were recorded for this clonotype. CDR3 sequence (DNA): TGCAGTGCTAGGCCCCAAGATCCTTCCAGGGGCTATGGCTACACCTTC. Amino acid sequence: CSARPQDPSRGYGYTF. The chain carries TRBV20-1 and TRBJ1-2, with a tentative D call TRBD1 (6 bases). Trimming cost V 3 bases and J 4 bases, with 21 bases left between them. CDR1 is DFQATT, CDR2 SNEGSKA, per germline (reference sequence). The CDR3 is made up of 16 amino acids.

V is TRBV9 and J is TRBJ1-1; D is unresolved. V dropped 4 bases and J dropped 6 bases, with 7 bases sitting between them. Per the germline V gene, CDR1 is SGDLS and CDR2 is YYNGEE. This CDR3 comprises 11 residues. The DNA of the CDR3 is TGTGCCAGCAGCACCCCGCCTGAAGCTTTCTTT. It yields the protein CASSTPPEAFF. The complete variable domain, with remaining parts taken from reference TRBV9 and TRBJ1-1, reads DSGVTQTPKHLITATGQRVTLRCSPRSGDLSVYWYQQSLDQGLQFLIQYYNGEERAKGNILERFSAQQFPDLHSELNLSSLELGDSALYFCASSTPPEAFFGQGTRLTVV.

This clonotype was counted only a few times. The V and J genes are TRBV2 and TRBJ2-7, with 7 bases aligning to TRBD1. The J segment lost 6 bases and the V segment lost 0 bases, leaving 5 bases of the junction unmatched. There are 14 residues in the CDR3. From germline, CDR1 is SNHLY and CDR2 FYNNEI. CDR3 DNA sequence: TGTGCCAGCAGTGAAGCGATGACAGGGACCGAGCAGTACTTC. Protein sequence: CASSEAMTGTEQYF.

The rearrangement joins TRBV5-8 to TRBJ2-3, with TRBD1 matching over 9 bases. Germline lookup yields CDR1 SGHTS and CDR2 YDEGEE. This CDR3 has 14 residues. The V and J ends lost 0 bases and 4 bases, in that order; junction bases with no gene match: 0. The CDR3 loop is CASSLGQGADTQYF. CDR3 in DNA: TGTGCCAGCAGCTTGGGACAGGGGGCAGATACGCAGTATTTT.

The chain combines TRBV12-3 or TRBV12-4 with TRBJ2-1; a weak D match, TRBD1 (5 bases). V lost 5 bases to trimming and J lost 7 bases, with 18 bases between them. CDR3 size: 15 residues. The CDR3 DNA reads TGTGCCAGCAGTGCGACCGGACAATTAAAAAATGAGCAGTTCTTC. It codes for CASSATGQLKNEQFF.

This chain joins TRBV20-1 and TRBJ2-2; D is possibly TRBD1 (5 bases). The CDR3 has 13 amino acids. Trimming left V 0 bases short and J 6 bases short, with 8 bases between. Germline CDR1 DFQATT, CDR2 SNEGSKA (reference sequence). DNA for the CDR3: TGCAGTGCTAGAGATCAGGGCGCCGGGGAGCTGTTTTTT. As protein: CSARDQGAGELFF.

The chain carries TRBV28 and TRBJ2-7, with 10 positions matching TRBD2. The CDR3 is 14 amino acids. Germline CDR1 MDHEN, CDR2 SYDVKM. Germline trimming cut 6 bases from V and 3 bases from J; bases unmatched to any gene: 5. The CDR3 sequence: CASSWASGGYEQYF. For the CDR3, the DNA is TGTGCCAGCAGCTGGGCTAGCGGGGGCTACGAGCAGTACTTC. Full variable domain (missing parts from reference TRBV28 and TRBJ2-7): DVKVTQSSRYLVKRTGEKVFLECVQDMDHENMFWYRQDPGLGLRLIYFSYDVKMKEKGDIPEGYSVSREKKERFSLILESASTNQTSMYLCASSWASGGYEQYFGPGTRLTVT.

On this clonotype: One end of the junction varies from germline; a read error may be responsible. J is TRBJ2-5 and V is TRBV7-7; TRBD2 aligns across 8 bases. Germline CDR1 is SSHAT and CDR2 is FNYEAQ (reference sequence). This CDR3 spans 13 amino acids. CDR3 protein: CASSFGGEETQYF. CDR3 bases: TGTGCTAGCAGCTTCGGGGGGGAAGAGACCCAGTACTTC.

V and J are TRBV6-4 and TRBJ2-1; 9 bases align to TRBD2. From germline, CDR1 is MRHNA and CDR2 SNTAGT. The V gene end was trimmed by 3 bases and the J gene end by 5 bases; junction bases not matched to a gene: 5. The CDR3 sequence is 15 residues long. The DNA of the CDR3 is TGTGCCAGCAGTGAGGCTAGCGGGACTGACAATGAGCAGTTCTTC. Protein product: CASSEASGTDNEQFF.

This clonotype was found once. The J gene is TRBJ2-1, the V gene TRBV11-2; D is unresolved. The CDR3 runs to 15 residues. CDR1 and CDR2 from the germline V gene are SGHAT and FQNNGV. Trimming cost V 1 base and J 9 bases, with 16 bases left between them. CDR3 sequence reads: CASSLVREGWSEQFF. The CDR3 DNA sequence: TGTGCCAGCAGCTTAGTCCGAGAAGGGTGGAGTGAGCAGTTCTTC.

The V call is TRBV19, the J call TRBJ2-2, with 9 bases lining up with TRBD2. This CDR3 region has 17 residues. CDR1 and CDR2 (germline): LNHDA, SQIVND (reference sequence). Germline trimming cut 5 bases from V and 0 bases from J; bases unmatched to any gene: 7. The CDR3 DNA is TGTGCCAGTAGTCTGCTAGCGGGATTCGCGAACACCGGGGAGCTGTTTTTT. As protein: CASSLLAGFANTGELFF.

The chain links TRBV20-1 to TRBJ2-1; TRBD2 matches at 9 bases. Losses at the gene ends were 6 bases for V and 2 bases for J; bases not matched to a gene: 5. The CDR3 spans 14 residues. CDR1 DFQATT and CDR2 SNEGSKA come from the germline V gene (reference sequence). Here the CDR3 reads CSAKLAGTYNEQFF. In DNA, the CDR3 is TGCAGTGCAAAGCTAGCGGGGACCTACAATGAGCAGTTCTTC.

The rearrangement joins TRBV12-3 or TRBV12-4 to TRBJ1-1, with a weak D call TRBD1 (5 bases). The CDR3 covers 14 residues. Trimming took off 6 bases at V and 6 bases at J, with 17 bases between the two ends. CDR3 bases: TGTGCCAGCAGACCCGGGAGAGGGGTCGCTGAAGCTTTCTTT. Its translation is CASRPGRGVAEAFF.

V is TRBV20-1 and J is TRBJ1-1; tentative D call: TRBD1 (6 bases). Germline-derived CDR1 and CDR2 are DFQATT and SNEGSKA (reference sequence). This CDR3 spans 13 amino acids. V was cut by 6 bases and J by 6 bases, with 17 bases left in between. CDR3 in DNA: TGCAGTGCCAGCAGGGGAATGCGCGCTGAAGCTTTCTTT. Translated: CSASRGMRAEAFF.

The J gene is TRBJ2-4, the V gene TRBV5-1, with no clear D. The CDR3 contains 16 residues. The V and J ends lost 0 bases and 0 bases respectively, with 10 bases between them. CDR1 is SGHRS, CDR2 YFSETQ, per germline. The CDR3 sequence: CASSLESALAKNIQYF. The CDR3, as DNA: TGCGCCAGCAGCTTGGAGTCTGCCCTAGCCAAAAACATTCAGTACTTC.

The CDR3 DNA follows: TGTGCCTCCCGGGGATCCTACAATGAGCAGTTCTTC. Protein sequence: CASRGSYNEQFF. The chain carries TRBV6-5 and TRBJ2-1; a possible D gene is TRBD2 (5 bases). Germline V gives CDR1 MNHEY, CDR2 SVGAGI. V was shortened by 11 bases and J by 1 base, with 9 bases between the two germline ends. The CDR3 covers 12 residues.

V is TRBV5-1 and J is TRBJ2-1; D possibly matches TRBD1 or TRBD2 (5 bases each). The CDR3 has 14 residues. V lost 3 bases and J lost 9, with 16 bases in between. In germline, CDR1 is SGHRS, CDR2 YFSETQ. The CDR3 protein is CASSSSLGVAEQFF. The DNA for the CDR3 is TGCGCCAGCAGCTCGTCCCTGGGGGTGGCTGAGCAGTTCTTC.

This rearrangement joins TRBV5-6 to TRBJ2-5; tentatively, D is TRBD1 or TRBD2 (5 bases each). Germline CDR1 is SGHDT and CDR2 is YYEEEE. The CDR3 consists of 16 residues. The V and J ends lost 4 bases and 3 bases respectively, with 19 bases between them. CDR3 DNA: TGTGCCAGCAGCCCCCTACCTAGAGGGGTCGAAGAGACCCAGTACTTC. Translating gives CASSPLPRGVEETQYF.

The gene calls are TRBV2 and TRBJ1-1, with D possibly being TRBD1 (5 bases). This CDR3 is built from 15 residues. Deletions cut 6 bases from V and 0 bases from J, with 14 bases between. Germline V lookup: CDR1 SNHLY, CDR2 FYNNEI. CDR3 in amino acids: CASSRERGVNTEAFF. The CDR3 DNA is TGTGCCAGCAGCAGGGAGCGCGGGGTGAACACTGAAGCTTTCTTT.

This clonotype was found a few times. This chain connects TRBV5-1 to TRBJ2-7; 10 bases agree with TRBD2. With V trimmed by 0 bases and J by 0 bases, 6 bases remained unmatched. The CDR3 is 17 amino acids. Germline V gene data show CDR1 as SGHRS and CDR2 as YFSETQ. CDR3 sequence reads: CASSLDGLADFSYEQYF. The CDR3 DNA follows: TGCGCCAGCAGCTTGGACGGACTAGCGGATTTCTCCTACGAGCAGTACTTC. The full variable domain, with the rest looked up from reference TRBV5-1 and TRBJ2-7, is KAGVTQTPRYLIKTRGQQVTLSCSPISGHRSVSWYQQTPGQGLQFLFEYFSETQRNKGNFPGRFSGRQFSNSRSEMNVSTLELGDSALYLCASSLDGLADFSYEQYFGPGTRLTVT.